This is a list of T cell receptor beta chains from one sample in a study of blood T cell repertoires in COVID-19. Sequencing was performed with immunoSEQ multiplex PCR; in TCRdb, only in-frame clones are kept and a portion is missing. Of 250,000 or so clones detected, around 82% appear once; the ten largest clones hold 3.6%. The material sequenced was PBMCs or T cells enriched from blood (not recorded which). The receptor set was obtained from a woman aged 35 to 49 who had been exposed to COVID-19. The CDR3 runs from the conserved cysteine through the conserved F or W. Fields, in order: clone size, V gene, J gene, D gene, CDR3 protein, CDR3 DNA. D genes are given only for firm matches. Only some rows state a clone size, as once, few, many or a class for expanded clones.

NA	TRBV19	TRBJ2-5	TRBD1	CASSIRTGEGQETQYF	TGTGCCAGTAGTATCCGGACAGGGGAGGGCCAAGAGACCCAGTACTTC
NA	TRBV5-1	TRBJ2-3	TRBD1	CASSFSSTGGADTQYF	TGCGCCAGCAGCTTTTCATCTACAGGGGGCGCAGATACGCAGTATTTT
NA	TRBV28	TRBJ1-2	TRBD1	CASRSGTGVGYTF	TGTGCCAGCAGGTCCGGGACAGGGGTTGGCTACACCTTC
NA	TRBV18	TRBJ1-1	TRBD1	CASSPGQGVVEAFF	TGTGCCAGCTCCCCGGGACAGGGGGTAGTTGAAGCTTTCTTT
NA	TRBV7-2	TRBJ2-1	TRBD2	CASSPWRGSGNEQFF	TGTGCCAGCAGCCCATGGCGGGGTAGCGGGAATGAGCAGTTCTTC
NA	TRBV9	TRBJ2-3	TRBD2	CASSVGLAGDLDTQYF	TGTGCCAGCAGCGTGGGACTAGCGGGGGACCTAGATACGCAGTATTTT
NA	TRBV7-9	TRBJ1-3	NA	CASSLAGYSGNTIYF	TGTGCCAGCAGCTTGGCGGGATACTCTGGAAACACCATATATTTT
NA	TRBV19	TRBJ1-3	TRBD1	CASTETGAKGNTIYF	TGTGCCAGTACCGAGACAGGGGCCAAAGGAAACACCATATATTTT
few	TRBV3-1/TRBV3-2	TRBJ2-5	NA	CASSQDSGTRRGTQYF	TGTGCCAGCAGCCAAGATTCTGGCACCCGGCGAGGGACCCAGTACTTC
NA	TRBV29-1	TRBJ1-5	NA	CSVGWGGDQPQHF	TGCAGCGTTGGTTGGGGAGGGGATCAGCCCCAGCATTTT
NA	TRBV28	TRBJ1-5	NA	CASRGRDTKYQPQHF	TGTGCCAGCAGAGGCCGGGACACCAAATATCAGCCCCAGCATTTT
NA	TRBV7-2	TRBJ1-2	NA	CASSLIGADYGYTF	TGTGCCAGCAGCTTGATAGGGGCTGACTATGGCTACACCTTC
NA	TRBV5-1	TRBJ2-7	TRBD1	CASSLGQGSSEQYF	TGCGCCAGCAGCTTAGGACAGGGATCGTCCGAGCAGTACTTC